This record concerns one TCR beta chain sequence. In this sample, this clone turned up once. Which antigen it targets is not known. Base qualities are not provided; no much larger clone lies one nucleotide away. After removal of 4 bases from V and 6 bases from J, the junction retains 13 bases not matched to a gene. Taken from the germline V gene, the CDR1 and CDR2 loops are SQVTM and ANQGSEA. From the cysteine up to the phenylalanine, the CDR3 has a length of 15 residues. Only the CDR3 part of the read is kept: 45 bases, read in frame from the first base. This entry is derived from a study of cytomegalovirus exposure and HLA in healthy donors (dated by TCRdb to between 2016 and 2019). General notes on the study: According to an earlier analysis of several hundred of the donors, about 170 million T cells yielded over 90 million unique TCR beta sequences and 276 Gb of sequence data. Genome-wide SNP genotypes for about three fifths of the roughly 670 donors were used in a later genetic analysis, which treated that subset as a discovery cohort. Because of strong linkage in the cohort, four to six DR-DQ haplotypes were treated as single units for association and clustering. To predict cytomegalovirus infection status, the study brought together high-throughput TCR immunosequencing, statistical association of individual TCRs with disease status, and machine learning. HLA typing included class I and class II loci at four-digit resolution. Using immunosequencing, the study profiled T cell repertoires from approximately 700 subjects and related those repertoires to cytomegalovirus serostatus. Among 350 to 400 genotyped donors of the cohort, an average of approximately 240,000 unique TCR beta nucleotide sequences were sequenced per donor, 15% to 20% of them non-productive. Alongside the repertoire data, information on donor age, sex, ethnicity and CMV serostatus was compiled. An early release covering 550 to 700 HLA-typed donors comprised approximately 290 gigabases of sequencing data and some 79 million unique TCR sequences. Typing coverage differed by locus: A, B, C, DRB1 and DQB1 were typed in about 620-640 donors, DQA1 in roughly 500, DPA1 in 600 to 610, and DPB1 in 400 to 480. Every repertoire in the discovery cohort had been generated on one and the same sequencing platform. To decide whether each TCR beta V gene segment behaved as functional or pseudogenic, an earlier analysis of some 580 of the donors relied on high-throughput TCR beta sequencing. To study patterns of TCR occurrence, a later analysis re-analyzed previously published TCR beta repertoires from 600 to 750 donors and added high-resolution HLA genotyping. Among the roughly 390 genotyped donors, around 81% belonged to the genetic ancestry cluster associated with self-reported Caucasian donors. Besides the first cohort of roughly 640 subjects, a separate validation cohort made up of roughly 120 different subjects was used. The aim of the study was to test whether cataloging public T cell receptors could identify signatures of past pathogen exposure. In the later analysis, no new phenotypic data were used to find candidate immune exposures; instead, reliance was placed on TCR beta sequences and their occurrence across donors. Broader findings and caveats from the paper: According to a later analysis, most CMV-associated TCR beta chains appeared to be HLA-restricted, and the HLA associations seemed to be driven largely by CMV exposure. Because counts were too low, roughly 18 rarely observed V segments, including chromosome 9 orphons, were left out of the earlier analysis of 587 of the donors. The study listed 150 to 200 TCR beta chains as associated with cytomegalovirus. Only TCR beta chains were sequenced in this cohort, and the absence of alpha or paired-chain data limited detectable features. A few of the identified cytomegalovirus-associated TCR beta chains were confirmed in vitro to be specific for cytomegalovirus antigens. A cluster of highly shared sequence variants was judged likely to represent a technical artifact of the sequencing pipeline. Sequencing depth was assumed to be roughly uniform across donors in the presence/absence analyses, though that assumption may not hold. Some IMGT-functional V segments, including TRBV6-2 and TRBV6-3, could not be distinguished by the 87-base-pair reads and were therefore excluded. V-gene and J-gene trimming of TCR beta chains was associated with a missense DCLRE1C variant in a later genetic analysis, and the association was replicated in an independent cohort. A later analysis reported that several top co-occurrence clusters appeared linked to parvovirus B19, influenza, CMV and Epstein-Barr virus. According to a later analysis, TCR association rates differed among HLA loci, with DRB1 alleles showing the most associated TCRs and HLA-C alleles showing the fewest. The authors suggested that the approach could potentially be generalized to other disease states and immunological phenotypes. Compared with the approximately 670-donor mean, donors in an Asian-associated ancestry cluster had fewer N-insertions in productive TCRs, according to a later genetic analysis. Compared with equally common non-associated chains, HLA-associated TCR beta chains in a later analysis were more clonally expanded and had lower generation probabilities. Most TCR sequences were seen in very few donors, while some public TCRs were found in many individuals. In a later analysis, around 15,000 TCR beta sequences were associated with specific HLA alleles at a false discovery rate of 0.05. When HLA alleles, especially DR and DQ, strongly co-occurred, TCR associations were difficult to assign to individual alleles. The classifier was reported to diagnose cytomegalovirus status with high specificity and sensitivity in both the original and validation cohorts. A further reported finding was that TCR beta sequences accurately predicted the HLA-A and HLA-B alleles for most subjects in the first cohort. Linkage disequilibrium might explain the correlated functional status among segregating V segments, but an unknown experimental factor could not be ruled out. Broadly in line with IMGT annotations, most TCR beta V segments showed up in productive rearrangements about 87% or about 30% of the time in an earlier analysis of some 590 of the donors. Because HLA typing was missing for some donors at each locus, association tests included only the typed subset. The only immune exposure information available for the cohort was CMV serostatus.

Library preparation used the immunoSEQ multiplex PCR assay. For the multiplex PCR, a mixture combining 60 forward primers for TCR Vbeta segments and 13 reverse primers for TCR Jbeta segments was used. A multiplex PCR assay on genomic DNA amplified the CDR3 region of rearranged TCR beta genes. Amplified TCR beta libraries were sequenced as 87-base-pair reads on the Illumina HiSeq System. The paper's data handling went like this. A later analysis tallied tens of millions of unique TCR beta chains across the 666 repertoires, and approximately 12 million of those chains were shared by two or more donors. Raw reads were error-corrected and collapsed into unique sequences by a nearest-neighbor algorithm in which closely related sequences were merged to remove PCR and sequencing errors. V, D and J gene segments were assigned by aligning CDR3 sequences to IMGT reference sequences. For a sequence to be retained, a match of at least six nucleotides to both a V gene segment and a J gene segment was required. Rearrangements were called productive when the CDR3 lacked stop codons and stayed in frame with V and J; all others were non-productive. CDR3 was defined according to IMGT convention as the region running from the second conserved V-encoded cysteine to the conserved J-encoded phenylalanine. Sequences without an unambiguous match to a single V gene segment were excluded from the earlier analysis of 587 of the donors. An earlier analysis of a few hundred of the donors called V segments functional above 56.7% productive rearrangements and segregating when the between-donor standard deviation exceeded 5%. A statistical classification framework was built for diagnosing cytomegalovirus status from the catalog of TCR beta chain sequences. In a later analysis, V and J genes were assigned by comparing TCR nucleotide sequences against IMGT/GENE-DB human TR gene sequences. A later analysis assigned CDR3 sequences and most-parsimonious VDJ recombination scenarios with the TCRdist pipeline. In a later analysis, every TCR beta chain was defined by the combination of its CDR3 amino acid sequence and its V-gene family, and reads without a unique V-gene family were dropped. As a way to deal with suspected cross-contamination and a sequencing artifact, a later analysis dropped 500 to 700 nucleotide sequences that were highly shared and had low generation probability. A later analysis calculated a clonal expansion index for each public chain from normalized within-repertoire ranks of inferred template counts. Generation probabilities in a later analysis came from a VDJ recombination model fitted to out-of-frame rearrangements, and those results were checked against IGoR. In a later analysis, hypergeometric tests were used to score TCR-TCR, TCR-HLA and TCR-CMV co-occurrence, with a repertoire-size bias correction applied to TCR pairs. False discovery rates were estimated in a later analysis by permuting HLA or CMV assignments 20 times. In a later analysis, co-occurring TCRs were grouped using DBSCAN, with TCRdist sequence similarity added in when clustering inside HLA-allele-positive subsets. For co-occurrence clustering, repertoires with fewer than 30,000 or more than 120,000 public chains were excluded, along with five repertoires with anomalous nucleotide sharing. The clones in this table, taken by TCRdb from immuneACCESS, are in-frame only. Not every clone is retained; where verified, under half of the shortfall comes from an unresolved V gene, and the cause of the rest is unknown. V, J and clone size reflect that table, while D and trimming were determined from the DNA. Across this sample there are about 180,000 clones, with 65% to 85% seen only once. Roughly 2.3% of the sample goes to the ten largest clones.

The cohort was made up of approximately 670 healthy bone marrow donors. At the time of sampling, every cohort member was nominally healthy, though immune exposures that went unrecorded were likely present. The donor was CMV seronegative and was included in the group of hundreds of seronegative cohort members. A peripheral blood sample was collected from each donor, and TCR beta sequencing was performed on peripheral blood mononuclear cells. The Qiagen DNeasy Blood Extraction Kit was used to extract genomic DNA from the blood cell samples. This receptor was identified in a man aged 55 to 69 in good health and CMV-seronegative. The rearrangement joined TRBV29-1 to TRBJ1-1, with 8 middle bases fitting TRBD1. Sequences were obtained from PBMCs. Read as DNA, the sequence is TGCAGCGTTGTTCCAGGGGGCGGGATTGACCCTGAAGCTTTCTTT. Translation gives CSVVPGGGIDPEAFF.